The entry below gives a single T cell receptor (beta chain) sequence along with its context. The data originate from a study of blood T cell repertoires in COVID-19. In the study's own analysis: Amplified reference gene primers provided the basis for estimating nucleated cell counts. Generated by immunoSEQ multiplex PCR, the TCRdb table keeps only in-frame clones and is missing some. V, J and clone size are taken as reported in that table, and D and trimming were inferred from the DNA itself. The repertoire holds roughly 100,000 clones, under 85% seen once, with about 14% in the top ten. The CDR3 is 14 amino acids.

The specimen was peripheral blood. V usage is TRBV21-1 and J usage is TRBJ1-2; the D call TRBD1 from the table was never checked on the DNA. TRBV21-1 is designated a pseudogene. The TCR comes from a woman in her sixties or seventies with acute or convalescent COVID-19. The CDR3 protein is CARRGHKANYGYTF. The CDR3 DNA sequence: TGTGCCAGACGGGGACACAAAGCTAACTATGGCTACACCTTC.